This record looks at one T cell receptor beta chain sequence and its context. This specimen includes other DNA sequences encoding the same CDR3. The sample originates from a study of T cell changes during pregnancy in multiple sclerosis. TCRdb's table, derived via immunoSEQ multiplex PCR, lists solely in-frame clones and lacks some. This table holds more than 75,000 clones, 94% found once. This CDR3 spans 14 amino acids. The V gene end was trimmed by 4 bases and the J gene end by 8 bases; junction bases not matched to a gene: 8. From germline, CDR1 is SGHDT and CDR2 YYEEEE. Material: peripheral blood, obtained in the third trimester of pregnancy. The clonotype comes from a female donor with multiple sclerosis, enrolled in a pregnancy study. The chain has TRBV5-6 and TRBJ1-2; 10 bases are a match to TRBD1. For the CDR3, the DNA is TGTGCCAGCAGCCCCGGGACAGGGGTGGGCGGCTACACCTTC. Protein sequence: CASSPGTGVGGYTF. The full variable domain, its missing parts supplied by reference TRBV5-6 and TRBJ1-2, is DAGVTQSPTHLIKTRGQQVTLRCSPKSGHDTVSWYQQALGQGPQFIFQYYEEEERQRGNFPDRFSGHQFPNYSSELNVNALLLGDSALYLCASSPGTGVGGYTFGSGTRLTVV.